These 23 T cell receptor beta chains originate from one sample sequenced in a study of blood T cell repertoires in COVID-19. Measured with immunoSEQ multiplex PCR; TCRdb has only the in-frame clones, and not every one. The sample has some 200,000 clones; roughly nine tenths are singletons. Sequenced sample: peripheral blood. The receptor source for this set is a woman aged 18-30 years who had recovered from COVID-19.

This clone was recorded once. V and J are TRBV19 and TRBJ1-6, with 7 bases aligning to TRBD1. The CDR3 totals 16 residues. Germline-derived CDR1 and CDR2 are LNHDA and SQIVND (reference sequence). V was clipped by 3 bases and J by 10 bases; unmatched bases: 12. The CDR3 sequence is CASSIAIRQGGSPLHF. The CDR3 nucleotides read TGTGCCAGTAGTATCGCCATAAGACAGGGCGGCTCACCCCTCCACTTT. The full variable domain, in which reference TRBV19 and TRBJ1-6 provide the parts outside the CDR3, is DGGITQSPKYLFRKEGQNVTLSCEQNLNHDAMYWYRQDPGQGLRLIYYSQIVNDFQKGDIAEGYSVSREKKESFPLTVTSAQKNPTAFYLCASSIAIRQGGSPLHFGNGTRLTVT.

This sequence joins TRBV19 and TRBJ1-1; D may be TRBD1 (5 bases). Trimming took 10 bases from V and 7 from J, leaving 13 bases between them. In germline, CDR1 is LNHDA, CDR2 SQIVND (reference sequence). CDR3 length: 11 amino acids. This chain's CDR3 is CATWVGGEAFF. CDR3 DNA: TGTGCCACCTGGGTCGGGGGTGAAGCTTTCTTT.

V usage is TRBV5-6 and J usage is TRBJ1-1, with D tentatively TRBD1 (6 bases). V lost 2 bases and J lost 3, with 11 bases in between. CDR1 is SGHDT and CDR2 is YYEEEE in the germline V gene. The CDR3 spans 14 residues. CDR3 nucleotide sequence: TGTGCCAGCAGCTTAACAGGGTCGGACACTGAAGCTTTCTTT. As protein: CASSLTGSDTEAFF. The variable domain in full, completed from reference TRBV5-6 and TRBJ1-1, reads DAGVTQSPTHLIKTRGQQVTLRCSPKSGHDTVSWYQQALGQGPQFIFQYYEEEERQRGNFPDRFSGHQFPNYSSELNVNALLLGDSALYLCASSLTGSDTEAFFGQGTRLTVV.

J is TRBJ2-1 and V is TRBV9; 10 bases are a match to TRBD2. The V segment lost 2 bases and the J segment 6 bases; nucleotides outside the gene matches: 5. CDR1 SGDLS and CDR2 YYNGEE come from the germline V gene. The CDR3 length is 15 residues. CDR3 nucleotide sequence: TGTGCCAGCAGCGTTGGTAGCGGGGGGCTCAATGAGCAGTTCTTC. Encoded protein: CASSVGSGGLNEQFF. The variable domain in full, completed from reference TRBV9 and TRBJ2-1, reads DSGVTQTPKHLITATGQRVTLRCSPRSGDLSVYWYQQSLDQGLQFLIQYYNGEERAKGNILERFSAQQFPDLHSELNLSSLELGDSALYFCASSVGSGGLNEQFFGPGTRLTVL.

In its sample, this clone was seen once. This chain joins TRBV6-5 and TRBJ2-5; 8 bases fit TRBD2. The CDR3 consists of 13 residues. Germline V gene data show CDR1 as MNHEY and CDR2 as SVGAGI. Germline trimming cut 4 bases from V and 5 bases from J; bases unmatched to any gene: 3. CDR3 coding DNA: TGTGCCAGCAGTTCAGCGGGAGATGAGACCCAGTACTTC. This translates into CASSSAGDETQYF.

V and J are TRBV25-1 and TRBJ2-1; D is perhaps TRBD1 (6 bases). The V end lost 2 bases, the J end lost 6 bases, and 8 bases lay between the germline ends. The CDR3 sequence is 13 residues long. Looked up from germline, CDR1 is MGHDK and CDR2 is SYGVNS. CDR3 region: CASSEHRANEQFF. The CDR3 DNA reads TGTGCCAGCAGTGAACACAGGGCCAATGAGCAGTTCTTC. The whole variable domain, filled in from reference TRBV25-1 and TRBJ2-1, reads EADIYQTPRYLVIGTGKKITLECSQTMGHDKMYWYQQDPGMELHLIHYSYGVNSTEKGDLSSESTVSRIRTEHFPLTLESARPSHTSQYLCASSEHRANEQFFGPGTRLTVL.

The rearrangement uses TRBV4-1 and TRBJ1-5; D is unclear. The germline V gene has CDR1 MGHRA and CDR2 YSYEKL. CDR3 size: 15 residues. V lost 3 bases and J 0 bases, leaving 9 bases between the germline ends. The CDR3 protein is CASSQTQVSNQPQHF. The CDR3 coding sequence is TGCGCCAGCAGCCAGACACAAGTTAGCAATCAGCCCCAGCATTTT.

The chain joins TRBV10-2 to TRBJ2-7, with 10 positions matching TRBD2. This CDR3 contains 15 residues. CDR1 and CDR2 (germline): WSHSY, SAAADI. The junction had 6 bases not matched to a gene; V was cut back by 3 bases and J by 4 bases. The CDR3 DNA is TGCGCCAGCAGTGATAATAGCGGGAGGTGGTACGAGCAGTACTTC. Amino acid sequence: CASSDNSGRWYEQYF.

CDR3 in DNA: TGTGCCAGCAGCGCGCGACTAGCGGGAGGGACCTACGAGCAGTACTTC. It is translated as CASSARLAGGTYEQYF. The chain couples TRBV7-6 to TRBJ2-7, with 14 bases lining up with TRBD2. This CDR3 is 16 amino acids long. With V trimmed by 5 bases and J by 2 bases, 5 bases remained unmatched. Per the germline V gene, CDR1 is SGHVS and CDR2 is FNYEAQ.

The chain uses TRBV5-1 and TRBJ2-1; D remains ambiguous. V lost 4 bases and J 6 bases, leaving 5 bases between the germline ends. CDR1 and CDR2 (germline): SGHRS, YFSETQ. The CDR3 length is 11 residues. The CDR3 here is CASSHFNEQFF. The CDR3 nucleotides are TGCGCCAGCAGCCACTTCAATGAGCAGTTCTTC.

This clone ranks as medium-sized. The V and J genes are TRBV6-4 and TRBJ2-1, with 9 bases fitting TRBD2. With 4 bases clipped from V and 5 bases from J, the junction kept 0 bases outside the gene matches. CDR3 length equals 13 residues. Germline V gene sequence: CDR1 MRHNA, CDR2 SNTAGT. The CDR3 DNA reads TGTGCCAGCAGTGGGACTAGCGACAATGAGCAGTTCTTC. Amino acids: CASSGTSDNEQFF.

The chain uses TRBV5-4 and TRBJ1-1; D remains unclear. The CDR3 extends over 14 amino acids. The germline CDR1 and CDR2 sequences are SGHNT and YYREEE (reference sequence). V gave up 4 bases and J gave up 2 bases, with 12 bases separating them. CDR3 nucleotide sequence: TGTGCCAGCAGCCTTATCCGACAAAACACTGAAGCTTTCTTT. This sequence encodes CASSLIRQNTEAFF.

The gene calls are TRBV7-3 and TRBJ2-1; weak D call: TRBD2 (6 bases). The CDR3 is 18 residues long. Germline CDR1 SGHTA, CDR2 FQGTGA. Trimming stripped 5 bases from V and 1 base from J, with 21 bases between. The CDR3 sequence is CASSQRGGQDLSYNEQFF. CDR3 DNA sequence: TGTGCCAGCAGCCAAAGGGGAGGTCAGGACTTATCCTACAATGAGCAGTTCTTC.

V is TRBV19 and J is TRBJ2-3; the match to TRBD2 covers 7 bases. CDR1 is LNHDA and CDR2 is SQIVND in the germline V gene (reference sequence). The CDR3 has 16 residues. V was clipped by 4 bases and J by 1 base; unmatched bases: 8. This CDR3 reads CASSTLRGGGTDTQYF. In DNA, the CDR3 is TGTGCCAGTAGTACCCTGCGGGGAGGGGGCACAGATACGCAGTATTTT.

This sequence joins TRBV6-6 and TRBJ1-1; possibly TRBD1 for D (5 bases). CDR3 length: 16 amino acids. Germline-derived CDR1 and CDR2 are MNHNY and SVGAGI (reference sequence). Trimming pared 7 bases from V and 0 bases from J, leaving 18 bases between. CDR3 sequence reads: CASTLGRGEMNTEAFF. The CDR3 DNA follows: TGTGCCAGCACCTTAGGGCGGGGCGAAATGAACACTGAAGCTTTCTTT.

The chain recombines TRBV21-1 with TRBJ2-3; TRBD1, the table's D call, was not compared with the DNA. TRBV21-1 is a documented pseudogene. This CDR3 has 15 amino acids. The CDR3 region is CASSKGQGRTDTQYF. In nucleotides, the CDR3 is TGTGCCAGCAGCAAAGGACAGGGGCGCACAGATACGCAGTATTTT.

The CDR3 region is CASKSPPNQPQHF. The CDR3, as DNA: TGTGCCAGCAAGAGCCCACCGAATCAGCCCCAGCATTTT. The chain combines TRBV6-5 with TRBJ1-5; D gene ambiguous. The CDR3 is made up of 13 amino acids. The V and J ends lost 7 bases and 4 bases respectively, with 11 bases between them. Germline V gene data show CDR1 as MNHEY and CDR2 as SVGAGI.

The rearrangement uses TRBV27 and TRBJ1-6, with no clear D. Between the trimmed V and J ends, which lost 0 bases and 7 bases, there was a span of 10 bases. There are 15 residues in the CDR3. Germline V gives CDR1 MNHEY, CDR2 SMNVEV (reference sequence). The CDR3 DNA sequence: TGTGCCAGCAGTTTATCGCGGGGAGGGAATTCACCCCTCCACTTT. This gives the protein CASSLSRGGNSPLHF.

The rearrangement links TRBV5-1 to TRBJ2-1; D ambiguous. Trimming pared 5 bases from V and 7 bases from J, leaving 13 bases between. Germline V gives CDR1 SGHRS, CDR2 YFSETQ. This CDR3 spans 13 amino acids. The CDR3 DNA reads as TGCGCCAGCAGACGGGTGGCTGGTAATGAGCAGTTCTTC. Its protein is CASRRVAGNEQFF. The full variable domain, in which reference TRBV5-1 and TRBJ2-1 provide the parts outside the CDR3, is KAGVTQTPRYLIKTRGQQVTLSCSPISGHRSVSWYQQTPGQGLQFLFEYFSETQRNKGNFPGRFSGRQFSNSRSEMNVSTLELGDSALYLCASRRVAGNEQFFGPGTRLTVL.

This chain uses TRBV5-1 with TRBJ2-2; TRBD2 aligns across 11 bases. Trimming cost V 2 bases and J 7 bases; bases outside gene matches: 7. This CDR3 is built from 16 residues. The germline CDR1 and CDR2 sequences are SGHRS and YFSETQ. The CDR3: CASSFGSGRANGELFF. CDR3 bases: TGCGCCAGCAGCTTCGGTAGCGGGAGGGCCAACGGGGAGCTGTTTTTT.

This clone is judged medium-sized (0.01 to 0.1%). The rearrangement joins TRBV2 to TRBJ1-2; D might be TRBD1 (5 bases). The CDR3 loop spans 14 amino acids. V gave up 6 bases and J gave up 4 bases, with 15 bases separating them. Germline V CDR1 and CDR2: SNHLY, FYNNEI. CDR3 nucleotide sequence: TGTGCCAGCAGGGACCCGGGGGGGACCTATGGCTACACCTTC. The encoded protein is CASRDPGGTYGYTF.

This clone was found once. The chain uses TRBV4-3 and TRBJ2-1; the match to TRBD1 covers 7 bases. CDR3 length equals 15 residues. V lost 3 bases to trimming and J lost 0 bases; unmatched junction nucleotides: 2. CDR1 and CDR2 (germline): LGHNA, YSLEER. The CDR3 region has the DNA TGCGCCAGCAGCCAGACAGGGAGCTCCTACAATGAGCAGTTCTTC. Translated, it gives CASSQTGSSYNEQFF.

The chain employs TRBV5-1 and TRBJ2-3, with 7 bases lining up with TRBD2. The germline V gene encodes CDR1 SGHRS and CDR2 YFSETQ. This CDR3 has 17 residues. V was clipped by 0 bases and J by 0 bases; unmatched bases: 7. The CDR3 is CASSLAVSGYSTDTQYF. In nucleotides, the CDR3 is TGCGCCAGCAGCTTGGCCGTTAGCGGGTATAGCACAGATACGCAGTATTTT.